A selection of T cell receptor beta chains follows, all from one sample in a study of OX40 agonist ivuxolimab in advanced cancers. Sequenced by immunoSEQ multiplex PCR; TCRdb stores in-frame clones only, minus some. This sample carries about 69,000 clones, 84% of them seen once, and the ten largest clones take approximately 8.7%. The sequenced sample was CD4+ or CD8+ T cells sorted from blood, obtained in a trial of the OX40 agonist ivuxolimab. The receptors stem from an adult with an advanced solid tumor such as melanoma, head and neck, liver or kidney cancer. CDR3s include the opening cysteine and the closing phenylalanine or tryptophan. The D gene is left open where the match is weak.

>TRBJ2-7|TRBV6-6|.
CASSYSPQGGYEQYF
>TRBJ2-7|TRBV5-1|.
CASSQGLYEQYF
>TRBJ2-6|TRBV7-9|.
CASSLPRAGANVLTF
>TRBJ2-3|TRBV7-2|.
CASSLQEDTQYF
>TRBJ2-5|TRBV7-9|.
CASSRGQQETQYF
>TRBJ1-5|TRBV28|.
CASSLGLQPQHF
>TRBJ2-7|TRBV10-3|.
CAISGRREIYEQYF
>TRBJ2-7|TRBV4-3|.
CASSQVWDGDFEQYF
>TRBJ1-2|TRBV4-3|TRBD1
CASSQYYGTGANYGYTF
>TRBJ2-1|TRBV10-3|TRBD2
CAIRETSGGGEQFF
>TRBJ2-1|TRBV28|.
CASNPITGFRYNEQFF
>TRBJ1-2|TRBV6-5|TRBD1
CASSYRGQPRNGYTF
>TRBJ1-1|TRBV18|.
CASSPGRDTEAFF
>TRBJ2-1|TRBV19|.
CASTPNLGRNYNEQFF
>TRBJ1-2|TRBV5-4|.
CASSFDLSDGYTF
>TRBJ2-2|TRBV5-1|TRBD1
CASSVGQGKAGELFF
>TRBJ2-7|TRBV5-1|TRBD1
CASSGTGAYEQYF
>TRBJ2-7|TRBV5-1|.
CASSGQGTYEQYF
>TRBJ2-2|TRBV2|TRBD2
CASSWVSGRPVGTAGELFF
>TRBJ2-3|TRBV7-2|TRBD2
CASSWDSGSGKDTQYF
>TRBJ2-1|TRBV20-1|.
CSADRNEQFF
>TRBJ2-1|TRBV5-4|.
CASSLRTDDNEQFF
>TRBJ2-5|TRBV10-1|.
CASSESRQCQETQYF
>TRBJ2-1|TRBV7-2|.
CASSLTFAGYNEQFF
>TRBJ2-7|TRBV5-6|TRBD1
CASSFGTGGSLDEQYF
>TRBJ2-5|TRBV29-1|TRBD2
CSVRAGAGTQYF
>TRBJ2-3|TRBV5-4|.
CASSNTDTQYF
>TRBJ2-7|TRBV9|TRBD1
CASSALGGTGDGEQYF
>TRBJ2-1|TRBV2|TRBD2
CASSGPASGRFDEQFF
>TRBJ2-2|TRBV10-2|.
CASSSGTSNTGELFF
>TRBJ2-1|TRBV6-6|.
CASSYSISDEQFF
>TRBJ2-1|TRBV11-2|.
CASSSLSEQFF
>TRBJ1-4|TRBV2|.
CASSQLGGAEKLFF
>TRBJ1-4|TRBV5-1|.
CASSLGFGSTNEKLFF
>TRBJ2-1|TRBV7-6|TRBD2
CASSLVAGGMNEQFF
>TRBJ2-7|TRBV18|.
CASSPPVIPYEQYF
>.|TRBV15|TRBD1
CATSSVGQLTTYEQYF
>TRBJ2-7|TRBV9|TRBD1
CASSVSTDRRANEQYF
>TRBJ2-3|TRBV29-1|.
CSLEYADTQYF
>TRBJ1-4|TRBV18|TRBD1
CASSPVRGQTNEKLFF
>TRBJ2-1|TRBV7-9|TRBD2
CASSLARTSGGLSYNEQFF
>TRBJ1-4|TRBV28|.
CASRPKTATNEKLFF
>TRBJ2-5|TRBV6-6|TRBD1
CASSYFDRVEETQYF
>TRBJ1-1|TRBV5-4|.
CASSPLGGVTEAFF
>TRBJ1-6|TRBV7-9|.
CASSPGFTSPLHF
>TRBJ2-3|TRBV9|TRBD2
CASSSRRTSGGITDTQYF
>TRBJ1-2|TRBV10-3|TRBD1
CAITSDRSNYGYTF
>TRBJ1-1|TRBV28|TRBD1
CASVGTVTINTEAFF
>TRBJ2-7|TRBV11-3|.
CASSLYGGYEQYF
>TRBJ2-7|TRBV6-5|.
CASTLGHSVGYEQYF
>TRBJ1-2|TRBV2|.
CASRPPVGQLFNYGYTF